These 27 T cell receptor beta chains were sequenced from one sample in a study of regulatory T cells in long-lasting Graves disease. Time point of the sample: persistent/refractory GD, antithyroid drugs over 5 years with positive TRAb. PBMCs provided the RNA from which the TCR library was made. According to the study, TCR beta libraries were built with iRepertoire HTBI primers and CDR3-region Arm-PCR. From the multiplex PCR reads, TCRdb called clonotypes with MiXCR, one entry per CDR3 protein. The data contain some 330,000 distinct CDR3 sequences, around 23% of them singletons. The source was peripheral blood mononuclear cells (PBMCs), collected when the disease was refractory, from a patient treated with antithyroid drugs. These receptors all stem from a woman aged 40 to 49 with Graves disease.

The chain carries TRBV12-5 and TRBJ2-3, with D possibly TRBD2 on 6 matching bases. The V gene's germline CDR1 is LGHNT and CDR2 FRNRAP. The CDR3 contains 16 residues. V shed 5 bases and J shed 0 bases, with 15 bases lying between them. The CDR3 loop is CASGHYTGTSTDTQYF. The DNA of the CDR3 is TGTGCTAGTGGTCACTACACTGGGACTAGCACAGATACGCAGTATTTT.

This clonotype was counted ten times or more. The V gene is TRBV12-3 or TRBV12-4, the J gene TRBJ2-5, with TRBD2 matching 7 bases. This CDR3 has 15 residues. Unmatched junction bases numbered 11, after V lost 4 bases and J lost 6 bases. The CDR3 sequence: CASSSPRGSWKTQYF. The CDR3 DNA follows: TGTGCCAGCAGTTCCCCCCGCGGGAGTTGGAAGACCCAGTACTTC.

This clonotype was recorded at least ten times. J is TRBJ1-1 and V is TRBV29-1; D is uncertain. V was cut by 8 bases and J by 1 base, with 8 bases left in between. The CDR3 is 11 residues long. Germline CDR1 is SQVTM and CDR2 is ANQGSEA. CDR3 in amino acids: CSTAANTEAFF. CDR3 nucleotide sequence: TGCAGCACAGCAGCGAACACTGAAGCTTTCTTT. Full variable domain (missing parts from reference TRBV29-1 and TRBJ1-1): SAVISQKPSRDICQRGTSLTIQCQVDSQVTMMFWYRQQPGQSLTLIATANQGSEATYESGFVIDKFPISRPNLTFSTLTVSNMSPEDSSIYLCSTAANTEAFFGQGTRLTVV.

This clonotype showed up just a few times. The gene calls are TRBV2 and TRBJ2-1, with unresolved D. This CDR3 comprises 14 residues. Germline V gene sequence: CDR1 SNHLY, CDR2 FYNNEI. V lost 4 bases, J lost 0 bases, and 7 bases lay in between. In nucleotides, the CDR3 is TGTGCCAGCAGTGGTAGGGTCTCCTACAATGAGCAGTTCTTC. It specifies CASSGRVSYNEQFF.

This chain connects TRBV19 to TRBJ1-2; 8 bases are shared with TRBD1. Looked up from germline, CDR1 is LNHDA and CDR2 is SQIVND (reference sequence). This CDR3 spans 18 amino acids. Trimming took 0 bases from V and 3 from J; bases not matched to a gene: 12. CDR3 nucleotide sequence: TGTGCCAGTAGTATAGATGCGCCAGGGGGCACGTTAGACTATGGCTACACCTTC. Translated, it gives CASSIDAPGGTLDYGYTF.

This clonotype was seen repeatedly, ten times or more. This chain links TRBV28 with TRBJ1-5; D not certain. Trimming took off 6 bases at V and 5 bases at J, with 11 bases between the two ends. CDR3 size: 13 residues. The germline CDR1 and CDR2 sequences are MDHEN and SYDVKM. The CDR3 spells CASSQDGDQPQHF. In DNA, the CDR3 is TGTGCCAGCAGCCAAGACGGTGATCAGCCCCAGCATTTT.

The table lists this clonotype with a few counts. CDR3 protein: CASSRVENTIYF. The CDR3 DNA follows: TGTGCCAGCAGTAGGGTGGAAAACACCATATATTTT. The V call is TRBV6-1, the J call TRBJ1-3; D not resolved. CDR1 MNHNS and CDR2 SASEGT come from the germline V gene. CDR3 size: 12 residues. The ends were cut back, 5 bases at V and 6 bases at J, with 8 bases in the middle.

This chain uses TRBV2 with TRBJ2-1; TRBD2 matches 7 bases. The J segment lost 4 bases and the V segment lost 5 bases, leaving 5 bases of the junction unmatched. The CDR3 runs to 14 residues. CDR1 is SNHLY, CDR2 FYNNEI, per germline. The CDR3: CASSPRDYYNEQFF. CDR3 DNA sequence: TGTGCCAGCAGTCCACGGGACTATTACAATGAGCAGTTCTTC.

A note on this clonotype: A much more abundant neighbour one base away suggests this may be a read error. This chain joins TRBV2 and TRBJ2-5; D possibly corresponds to TRBD2 (6 bases). This CDR3 has 15 residues. V lost 6 bases and J 11 bases, leaving 25 bases between the germline ends. Germline lookup yields CDR1 SNHLY and CDR2 FYNNEI. CDR3 sequence (DNA): TGTGCCAGCAGATTCATGGAGGGCCCCTACAATGAGCAGTACTTC. It specifies CASRFMEGPYNEQYF.

The sample holds many counts of this clonotype. The J gene is TRBJ2-7, the V gene TRBV28, with 14 positions matching TRBD2. V lost 3 bases to trimming and J lost 1 base; unmatched junction nucleotides: 2. Germline loops: CDR1 MDHEN, CDR2 SYDVKM. CDR3 size: 16 residues. CDR3 DNA sequence: TGTGCCAGCAGTTTGGGACTAGCGGGAGTTTCCTACGAGCAGTACTTC. Its translation: CASSLGLAGVSYEQYF.

This chain connects TRBV6-9 to TRBJ1-6; D not certain. The V end lost 3 bases, the J end lost 8 bases, and 14 bases lay between the germline ends. This CDR3 region has 15 residues. Germline CDR1 reads MNHGY; CDR2 reads SVAAGI. The CDR3 bases are TGTGCCAGCAGTTACTACGGACCCCTGGATTCACCCCTCCACTTT. Translated, it gives CASSYYGPLDSPLHF.

Only a few counts were recorded for this clonotype. This may arise from a read error, as a much more abundant clone is one base away. The conserved phenylalanine or tryptophan normally closing the CDR3 is absent here, so this likely arose from a read error. The chain recombines TRBV7-9 with TRBJ1-6, with TRBD1 matching 8 bases. V lost 5 bases and J lost 6; bases outside the gene matches: 9. Germline V lookup: CDR1 SEHNR, CDR2 FQNEAQ (reference sequence). CDR3 length: 16 residues. CDR3 nucleotides: TGTGCCAGCAGCCCACTTGACAGGGGTGGTAATTCACCCCTCCACCTT. It is translated as CASSPLDRGGNSPLHL.

As to this clonotype: Compared with germline, one end of the junction differs, possibly owing to a read error. V gene TRBV6-4 combines with J gene TRBJ2-5, with TRBD2 identical over 11 bases. The germline gives CDR1 MRHNA, CDR2 SNTAGT. The CDR3 spans 13 residues. CDR3: CASRLAGEEIQYF. The CDR3, as DNA: TGTGCCAGCAGACTAGCGGGAGAAGAGATCCAGTACTTC.

This clonotype was counted many times. The V call is TRBV5-5, the J call TRBJ2-7; 7 nucleotides align to TRBD2. Germline V gives CDR1 SGHKS, CDR2 YYEKEE (reference sequence). V was pared by 4 bases and J by 2 bases, with 12 bases of the junction left unmatched. There are 16 residues in the CDR3. CDR3 coding DNA: TGTGCCAGCAGCGTGGCTTCCGGGACTAAGGCCTACGAGCAGTACTTC. Translated, it gives CASSVASGTKAYEQYF.

This clonotype turned up a few times. The V call is TRBV18, the J call TRBJ2-1, with D perhaps matching TRBD2 (5 bases). The germline CDR1 and CDR2 sequences are KGHSH and LQKENI. Trimming took 2 bases from V and 11 from J, leaving 13 bases between them. The CDR3 loop spans 13 amino acids. CDR3 protein: CASSPAPSGKQFF. CDR3 coding DNA: TGTGCCAGCTCACCAGCCCCGAGCGGTAAGCAGTTCTTC.

Turning to this clonotype: Possible read error: a much larger clone is one base away. The chain joins TRBV27 to TRBJ1-4; the match to TRBD1 covers 7 bases. Germline V gene lookup returns CDR1 MNHEY and CDR2 SMNVEV (reference sequence). The CDR3 is made up of 14 amino acids. CDR3 coding DNA: TGTGCCAGCAGGAAGGGACAGAGGGAAGAAAAACGGTTTTTT. Translating it yields CASRKGQREEKRFF.

This clonotype showed up many times. The CDR3 sequence: CSDAGAVFYGYTF. DNA for the CDR3: TGCAGTGATGCGGGGGCCGTCTTCTATGGCTACACCTTC. This rearrangement joins TRBV20-1 to TRBJ1-2; possibly TRBD1 for D (6 bases). Germline CDR1 reads DFQATT; CDR2 reads SNEGSKA (reference sequence). The CDR3 has 13 residues. V lost 7 bases, J lost 4 bases, and 16 bases lay in between.

The J gene is TRBJ2-7, the V gene TRBV11-2, with TRBD2 identical over 10 bases. Germline trimming cut 1 base from V and 0 bases from J; bases unmatched to any gene: 9. This CDR3 contains 18 residues. CDR1 SGHAT and CDR2 FQNNGV come from the germline V gene. The CDR3 coding sequence is TGTGCCAGCAGCTTAGTACTAGCGGGAACTTTCTACTCCTACGAGCAGTACTTC. It specifies CASSLVLAGTFYSYEQYF.

This chain uses TRBV3-1 with TRBJ1-3; D remains ambiguous. This CDR3 contains 16 residues. Germline values: CDR1 LGHDT, CDR2 YNNKEL (reference sequence). With 6 bases removed from V and 0 bases from J, the gap between germline ends came to 15 bases. The CDR3 nucleotides are TGTGCCAGCAGTCCTCCCGGGAGGTCCTCTGGAAACACCATATATTTT. It translates to CASSPPGRSSGNTIYF.

This clonotype turned up a few times. The chain couples TRBV5-1 to TRBJ1-1; the D is unclear. The CDR3 covers 15 residues. Germline V gene data show CDR1 as SGHRS and CDR2 as YFSETQ. Trimming shortened V by 4 bases and J by 7 bases, and 20 bases separated the two germline ends. Here the CDR3 DNA reads TGCGCCAGCAGCCCGATCCCCGATGCAGAACTTGAAGCTTTCTTT. Translating it yields CASSPIPDAELEAFF.

This clonotype was found a few times. This sequence joins TRBV7-3 and TRBJ2-1; 14 nucleotides line up with TRBD2. The CDR3 consists of 15 residues. Unmatched junction bases numbered 0, after V lost 1 base and J lost 7 bases. Germline-derived CDR1 and CDR2 are SGHTA and FQGTGA. CDR3 sequence (DNA): TGTGCCAGCAGCTTAAGGACTAGCGGGGGGAATGAGCAGTTCTTC. Translating gives CASSLRTSGGNEQFF.

This clonotype has a count of ten or more. The V call is TRBV11-2, the J call TRBJ2-2; D is ambiguous. The V and J ends lost 2 bases and 6 bases respectively, with 13 bases between them. Germline V gene lookup returns CDR1 SGHAT and CDR2 FQNNGV. The CDR3 is made up of 15 amino acids. CDR3 coding DNA: TGTGCCAGCAGCTTAATCCCCCAGCCGGCCGGGGAGCTGTTTTTT. This sequence encodes CASSLIPQPAGELFF.

The V and J genes are TRBV3-1 and TRBJ1-1, with no clear D. The CDR3 extends over 13 amino acids. The germline V and J ends were trimmed by 0 bases and 9 bases, with 11 bases remaining between them. Germline CDR1 and CDR2: LGHDT and YNNKEL (reference sequence). Here the CDR3 reads CASSQEGSGKAFF. For the CDR3, the DNA is TGTGCCAGCAGCCAAGAAGGTTCCGGGAAAGCTTTCTTT.

This clonotype showed up just a few times. The chain has TRBV28 and TRBJ1-5, with D tentatively TRBD1 (5 bases). The CDR3 is 15 amino acids. CDR1 MDHEN and CDR2 SYDVKM come from the germline V gene. Trimming stripped 6 bases from V and 0 bases from J, with 12 bases between. CDR3 DNA sequence: TGTGCCAGCAGCCGCCGGGACGTTAGCAATCAGCCCCAGCATTTT. It is translated as CASSRRDVSNQPQHF.

This clonotype occurred many times. The rearrangement uses TRBV29-1 and TRBJ1-1, with D perhaps TRBD1 (5 bases). Looked up from germline, CDR1 is SQVTM and CDR2 is ANQGSEA. There are 12 residues in the CDR3. Trimming cost V 5 bases and J 0 bases, with 7 bases left between them. CDR3 bases: TGCAGCGTTTCGGGGGTGAACACTGAAGCTTTCTTT. Protein: CSVSGVNTEAFF.

V is TRBV15 and J is TRBJ2-7, with D uncertain. Germline assignment: CDR1 LNHNV and CDR2 YYDKDF (reference sequence). This CDR3 comprises 17 residues. The germline V and J ends were trimmed by 0 bases and 0 bases, with 15 bases remaining between them. The CDR3 reads CATSREVFRFRSYEQYF. CDR3 sequence (DNA): TGTGCCACCAGCAGAGAGGTATTCAGGTTCCGCTCCTACGAGCAGTACTTC. Using reference TRBV15 and TRBJ2-7 for the parts outside the CDR3, the full variable domain is DAMVIQNPRYQVTQFGKPVTLSCSQTLNHNVMYWYQQKSSQAPKLLFHYYDKDFNNEADTPDNFQSRRPNTSFCFLDIRSPGLGDTAMYLCATSREVFRFRSYEQYFGPGTRLTVT.

The chain combines TRBV28 with TRBJ2-5; tentatively, D is TRBD2 (5 bases). Germline CDR1 and CDR2: MDHEN and SYDVKM. V gave up 1 base and J gave up 9 bases, with 12 bases separating them. There are 13 residues in the CDR3. The CDR3 nucleotides read TGTGCCAGCAGTTTATTAGGGAGTGAGGCCCAGTACTTC. Protein: CASSLLGSEAQYF. The full variable domain, rest sourced from reference TRBV28 and TRBJ2-5, is DVKVTQSSRYLVKRTGEKVFLECVQDMDHENMFWYRQDPGLGLRLIYFSYDVKMKEKGDIPEGYSVSREKKERFSLILESASTNQTSMYLCASSLLGSEAQYFGPGTRLLVL.